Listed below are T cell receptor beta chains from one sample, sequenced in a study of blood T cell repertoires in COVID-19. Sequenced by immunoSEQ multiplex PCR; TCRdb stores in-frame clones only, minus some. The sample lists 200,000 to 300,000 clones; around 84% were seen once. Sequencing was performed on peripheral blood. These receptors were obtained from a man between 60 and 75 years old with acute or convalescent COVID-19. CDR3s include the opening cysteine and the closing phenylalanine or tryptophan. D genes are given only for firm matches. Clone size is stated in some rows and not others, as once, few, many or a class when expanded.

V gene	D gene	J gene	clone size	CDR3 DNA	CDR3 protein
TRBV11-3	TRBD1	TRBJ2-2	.	TGTGCCAGCAGCTTACGGGCGGGACAGGGTGCATACGGGGAGCTGTTTTTT	CASSLRAGQGAYGELFF
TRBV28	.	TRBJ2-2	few	TGTGCCAGCAGTTTAGGGCACATAAACACCGGGGAGCTGTTTTTT	CASSLGHINTGELFF
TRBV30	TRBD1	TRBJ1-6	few	TGTGCCCTCACCGGGACAGACAGAAATTCACCCCTCCACTTT	CALTGTDRNSPLHF
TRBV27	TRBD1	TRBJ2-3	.	TGTGCCAGCAGTTCAGCCAGGACAGGGGGTTCTTTGAATACGCAGTATTTT	CASSSARTGGSLNTQYF
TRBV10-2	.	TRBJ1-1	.	TGCGCCAGCTTTGGACAGTCGAACACTGAAGCTTTCTTT	CASFGQSNTEAFF
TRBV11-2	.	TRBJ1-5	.	TGTGCCAGCAGCTTAGATCAGGGTAGGAGCAATCAGCCCCAGCATTTT	CASSLDQGRSNQPQHF
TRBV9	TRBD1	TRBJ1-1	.	TGTGCCAGCAGCGTAGGGACAGGGGCGACGAACACTGAAGCTTTCTTT	CASSVGTGATNTEAFF
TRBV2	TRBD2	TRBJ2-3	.	TGTGCCAGCAGTCGACTAGCGGGACCTGCAGATACGCAGTATTTT	CASSRLAGPADTQYF
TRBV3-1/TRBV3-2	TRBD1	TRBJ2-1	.	TGTGCCAGCAGCCAGGGACAGGGCTACAATGAGCAGTTCTTC	CASSQGQGYNEQFF
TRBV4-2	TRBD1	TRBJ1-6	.	TGTGCCAGCAGTCAAGTAAGGGGGCGATTTAATTCACCCCTCCACTTT	CASSQVRGRFNSPLHF
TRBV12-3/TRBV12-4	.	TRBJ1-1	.	TGTGCCAGCAGTTTCGGGGGGAACACTGAAGCTTTCTTT	CASSFGGNTEAFF
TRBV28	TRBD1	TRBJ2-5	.	TGTGCCAGCAGTTCGGGACAGGGCGGGACCCAGTACTTC	CASSSGQGGTQYF
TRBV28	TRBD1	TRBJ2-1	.	TGTGCCAGCAGTTTACCCCGGACAGGGGATGAGCAGTTCTTC	CASSLPRTGDEQFF
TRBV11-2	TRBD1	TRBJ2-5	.	TGTGCCAGCAGCCGCGGACAGGGGCGGGGAGAGACCCAGTACTTC	CASSRGQGRGETQYF
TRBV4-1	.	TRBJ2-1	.	TGCGCCAGCAGCCAAGTCCCGTCCAGTTCCTACAATGAGCAGTTCTTC	CASSQVPSSSYNEQFF
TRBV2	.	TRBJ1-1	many	TGTGCCAGCGCTAGTGGTAACACTGAAGCTTTCTTT	CASASGNTEAFF
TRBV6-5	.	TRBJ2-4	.	TGTGCCAGCAGAACGGGACTAGCCAAAAACATTCAGTACTTC	CASRTGLAKNIQYF
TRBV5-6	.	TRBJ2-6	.	TGTGCCAGCAGCTGGAGGGTCTCTGGGGCCAACGTTCTGACTTTC	CASSWRVSGANVLTF
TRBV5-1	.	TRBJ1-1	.	TGCGCCAGCAGCCCTACACACATCGAGGGGGAAAGGAACACTGAAGCTTTCTTT	CASSPTHIEGERNTEAFF
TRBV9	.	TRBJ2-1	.	TGTGCCAGCAGCGTACAGACAGGCTCCTACAATGAGCAGTTCTTC	CASSVQTGSYNEQFF
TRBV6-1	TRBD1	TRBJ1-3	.	TGTGCCAGCAGTGAACCACAGGGGCCCTCTGGAAACACCATATATTTT	CASSEPQGPSGNTIYF
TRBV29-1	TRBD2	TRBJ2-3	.	TGCAGCCCGGTCCAGGGACTAGCGGGCGATACGCAGTATTTT	CSPVQGLAGDTQYF
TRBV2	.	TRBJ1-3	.	TGTGCCAGCACCCCTAGTGGACAGAGGGCATACACCATATATTTT	CASTPSGQRAYTIYF
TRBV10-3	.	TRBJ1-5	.	TGTGCCATCAGTGAGTCGATCAGGGTTCTGGGTCAGCCCCAGCATTTT	CAISESIRVLGQPQHF
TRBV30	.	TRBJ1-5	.	TGTGCCTGGAGTATCGGGATAAGCAATCAGCCCCAGCATTTT	CAWSIGISNQPQHF
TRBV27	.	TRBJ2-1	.	TGTGCCAGCAGTTTAGGGCGGGAAGGGTACAATGAGCAGTTCTTC	CASSLGREGYNEQFF
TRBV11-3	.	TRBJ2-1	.	TGTGCCAGCAGCCGACAAGGGGCCGCTTACAATGAGCAGTTCTTC	CASSRQGAAYNEQFF
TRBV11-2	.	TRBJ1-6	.	TGTGCCAGCAGCTTAAATCCGGGTACAAATTCACCCCTCCACTTT	CASSLNPGTNSPLHF
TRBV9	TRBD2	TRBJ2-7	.	TGTGCCAGCAGCGCAGCGGGAGTGGCTAGGGAGCAGTACTTC	CASSAAGVAREQYF
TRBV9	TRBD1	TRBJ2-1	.	TGTGCCAGCAGCGGCACCGGGACAGGGGGTGAGCAGTTCTTC	CASSGTGTGGEQFF
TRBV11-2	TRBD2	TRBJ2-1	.	TGTGCCAGCAGCTTAGAAGGTTTTAGCGGGGGGCCGGTATCGAATGAGCAGTTCTTC	CASSLEGFSGGPVSNEQFF
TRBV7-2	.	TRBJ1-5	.	TGTGCCAGCCGGAAAGTGGCGGGGGGCAATCAGCCCCAGCATTTT	CASRKVAGGNQPQHF
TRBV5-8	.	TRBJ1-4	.	TGTGCCAGCAGCTTTTTTAGGGGAAATGAAAAACTGTTTTTT	CASSFFRGNEKLFF
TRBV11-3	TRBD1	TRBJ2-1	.	TGTGCCAGCAGCTTAGCCAGGGTGGGGACAGGGGGCGCCGGCGATGAGCAGTTCTTC	CASSLARVGTGGAGDEQFF
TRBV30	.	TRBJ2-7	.	TGTGCCTGGAGTGTACGTCAAGCGGTCTACGAGCAGTACTTC	CAWSVRQAVYEQYF
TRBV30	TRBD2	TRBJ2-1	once	TGTGCCTGGAGTGGACTAGCGTCCTACAATGAGCAGTTCTTC	CAWSGLASYNEQFF
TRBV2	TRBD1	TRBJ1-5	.	TGTGCCAGCACACTTTCGCCCGGGACAGGGGATTTTCAGCCCCAGCATTTT	CASTLSPGTGDFQPQHF
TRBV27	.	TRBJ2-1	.	TGTGCCAGCAGTTCCCCACCTGTAATCGGTGAGCAGTTCTTC	CASSSPPVIGEQFF
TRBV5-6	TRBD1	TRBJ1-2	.	TGTGCCAGCAGCTTGCCGGGACAGGGGTTGTACTATGGCTACACCTTC	CASSLPGQGLYYGYTF
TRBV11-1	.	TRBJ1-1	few	TGTGCCAGCAGCGCGAAGTACTTT	CASSAKYF
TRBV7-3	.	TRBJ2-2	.	TGTGCCAGCAGCCCGTCGGTCACCGGGGAGCTGTTTTTT	CASSPSVTGELFF
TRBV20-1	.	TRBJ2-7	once	TGCAGTGCTAGTGGTTTGGGGGGACAGTCCCAGCAGTACTTC	CSASGLGGQSQQYF
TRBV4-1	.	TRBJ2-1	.	TGCGCCAGCAGCCTAGTGGGGGCAGGGTACAATGAGCAGTTCTTC	CASSLVGAGYNEQFF